This TCR beta chain was documented in a study of OX40 agonist ivuxolimab in advanced cancers. Broader study findings: Certain nonresponders likewise exhibited a low normalized T-cell clonal expansion.

With V trimmed by 4 bases and J by 5 bases, 11 bases remained unmatched. Germline CDR1 is SGHNT and CDR2 is YYREEE (reference sequence). CDR3 length equals 16 residues. Here immunoSEQ multiplex PCR was the method, and the copy in TCRdb shows in-frame clones only, minus some. This sample carries 75,000 to 90,000 clones, about 87% of them seen once, and the ten largest clones take 1.5% to 2%. This clone was recorded only once. The antigen is unknown. The chain is built from TRBV5-4 and TRBJ2-7, with 11 bases that match TRBD2. The receptor was derived from an adult with an advanced solid tumor such as melanoma, head and neck, liver or kidney cancer. The source was CD4+ or CD8+ T cells sorted from blood, collected in a trial of the OX40 agonist ivuxolimab. The CDR3 nucleotides are TGTGCCAGCAGCCCCCCTAGCGGGGGGAAGAGACACGAGCAGTACTTC. Translating gives CASSPPSGGKRHEQYF.